The 3 T cell receptor beta chains below were found in one sample sequenced in a study of vaccination effects on CD4 cells after COVID-19. TCRdb's table, derived via immunoSEQ multiplex PCR, lists solely in-frame clones and lacks some. The sample has about 48,000 clones, 50% to 80% seen once. Culture lasted around eleven days before CD4+ T cell isolation. No antigens are known for them. The sample consisted of CD4+ T cells from PBMCs cultured without peptide, taken before COVID-19 vaccination. The receptors stem from a human donor who received a COVID-19 vaccine.

This chain links TRBV7-8 with TRBJ1-1, with D hard to call. Germline assignment: CDR1 SGHVS and CDR2 FQNEAQ. This CDR3 has 15 residues. Trimming cost V 0 bases and J 2 bases, with 10 bases left between them. CDR3 residues: CASSLAPGFNTEAFF. CDR3 sequence (DNA): TGTGCCAGCAGCTTAGCCCCAGGTTTCAACACTGAAGCTTTCTTT.

The chain combines TRBV4-2 with TRBJ2-2, with a tentative D call TRBD1 (5 bases). From germline, CDR1 is LGHNA and CDR2 YNFKEQ. V was shortened by 0 bases and J by 3 bases, with 5 bases between the two germline ends. The CDR3 is made up of 14 amino acids. This chain's CDR3 is CASSQDRDTGELFF. CDR3 sequence (DNA): TGTGCCAGCAGCCAAGACAGGGACACCGGGGAGCTGTTTTTT.

This chain uses TRBV12-5 with TRBJ2-1, with 8 bases lining up with TRBD1. After removal of 1 base from V and 5 bases from J, the junction contained 7 bases not matched to a gene. The CDR3 has 16 amino acids. CDR1 LGHNT and CDR2 FRNRAP come from the germline V gene. The CDR3 DNA is TGTGCTAGTGGTTTGGGGACCGGGACAGGTAACAATGAGCAGTTCTTC. This gives the protein CASGLGTGTGNNEQFF.